These 29 T cell receptor beta chains came from one sample sequenced in a study of blood T cell repertoires in COVID-19. Sequenced by immunoSEQ multiplex PCR; TCRdb stores in-frame clones only, minus some. Counted here are 350,000 to 450,000 clones, about 88% occurring once; the ten biggest clones make up less than 9%. Sequenced sample: peripheral blood. The receptors shown here come from a woman in her fifties or sixties with COVID-19, enrolled during active disease.

This chain joins TRBV18 and TRBJ1-5, with 7 bases lining up with TRBD1. Unmatched junction bases numbered 7, after V lost 2 bases and J lost 9 bases. The CDR3 extends over 14 amino acids. The germline V gene has CDR1 KGHSH and CDR2 LQKENI. The CDR3 loop reads CASSPEGQVPPQHF. The CDR3 nucleotides are TGTGCCAGCTCACCAGAAGGACAGGTACCGCCCCAGCATTTT.

The V gene is TRBV11-3, the J gene TRBJ2-1; tentative D call: TRBD2 (6 bases). CDR3 length: 13 amino acids. Germline V gene data show CDR1 as SGHNT and CDR2 as YENEEA. Trimming pared 4 bases from V and 10 bases from J, leaving 14 bases between. CDR3 nucleotide sequence: TGTGCCAGCAGCTCTAAGACTAGAGAGGAGCAGTTCTTC. As protein: CASSSKTREEQFF.

This clone has only one observation. The rearrangement uses TRBV19 and TRBJ1-2; tentatively, D is TRBD1 (5 bases). V lost 2 bases and J 4 bases, leaving 11 bases between the germline ends. This CDR3 comprises 14 residues. In germline, CDR1 is LNHDA, CDR2 SQIVND (reference sequence). The CDR3 sequence: CASSIIQDPYGYTF. For the CDR3, the DNA is TGTGCCAGTAGTATAATACAGGACCCCTATGGCTACACCTTC. Combining the CDR3 with reference TRBV19 and TRBJ1-2 gives the whole variable domain DGGITQSPKYLFRKEGQNVTLSCEQNLNHDAMYWYRQDPGQGLRLIYYSQIVNDFQKGDIAEGYSVSREKKESFPLTVTSAQKNPTAFYLCASSIIQDPYGYTFGSGTRLTVV.

The count of this clone is one. The chain has TRBV6-1 and TRBJ1-6; 7 nucleotides agree with TRBD1. With V trimmed by 2 bases and J by 7 bases, 5 bases remained unmatched. CDR3 length: 15 amino acids. CDR1 and CDR2 from the germline V gene are MNHNS and SASEGT. CDR3 loop: CASSESEGANSPLHF. CDR3 in DNA: TGTGCCAGCAGTGAATCAGAGGGGGCAAATTCACCCCTCCACTTT.

This chain links TRBV18 with TRBJ1-4; 9 bases line up with TRBD1. V lost 5 bases, J lost 5 bases, and 9 bases stayed unmatched. The germline V gene encodes CDR1 KGHSH and CDR2 LQKENI. The CDR3 sequence is 16 residues long. Written as DNA, the CDR3 is TGTGCCAGCTCATCCCGACAGACAGGGGGGAATGAAAAACTGTTTTTT. This codes for CASSSRQTGGNEKLFF.

The rearrangement joins TRBV5-1 to TRBJ1-3, with 7 positions matching TRBD1. There are 16 residues in the CDR3. J lost 4 bases, V lost 0 bases, and 7 bases had no gene match. In germline, CDR1 is SGHRS, CDR2 YFSETQ. The CDR3 spells CASSLGGTARGNTIYF. The CDR3 nucleotides read TGCGCCAGCAGCTTGGGTGGGACAGCGCGCGGAAACACCATATATTTT.

The rearrangement joins TRBV2 to TRBJ2-2; 9 nucleotides agree with TRBD2. In germline, CDR1 is SNHLY, CDR2 FYNNEI. The CDR3 is 17 amino acids. After removal of 6 bases from V and 3 bases from J, the junction contained 11 bases not matched to a gene. In DNA form, the CDR3 reads TGTGCCAGCAGCCCTGAGGGACTAGCTCTTGACACCGGGGAGCTGTTTTTT. Translated: CASSPEGLALDTGELFF. The whole variable domain, filled in from reference TRBV2 and TRBJ2-2, reads EPEVTQTPSHQVTQMGQEVILRCVPISNHLYFYWYRQILGQKVEFLVSFYNNEISEKSEIFDDQFSVERPDGSNFTLKIRSTKLEDSAMYFCASSPEGLALDTGELFFGEGSRLTVL.

The V call is TRBV7-3, the J call TRBJ2-6; 7 bases agree with TRBD1. There are 17 residues in the CDR3. The V gene's germline CDR1 is SGHTA and CDR2 FQGTGA. The V segment lost 4 bases and the J segment 0 bases; nucleotides outside the gene matches: 6. CDR3: CASSSRQGLSGANVLTF. The CDR3 nucleotides are TGTGCCAGCAGCTCACGACAGGGTCTCTCTGGGGCCAACGTCCTGACTTTC.

The genes are TRBV4-2 and TRBJ2-5, with TRBD1 identical over 8 bases. Germline trimming cut 0 bases from V and 4 bases from J; bases unmatched to any gene: 7. From germline, CDR1 is LGHNA and CDR2 YNFKEQ. The CDR3 has 16 residues. The CDR3 bases are TGTGCCAGCAGCCAAGAGACCAGGGGGCATCGAGAGACCCAGTACTTC. Amino acids: CASSQETRGHRETQYF.

The chain is built from TRBV3-1 (or the pseudogene TRBV3-2) and TRBJ1-2; 7 bases align to TRBD1. Germline V gene lookup returns CDR1 LGHDT and CDR2 YNNKEL (reference sequence). The V gene end was trimmed by 4 bases and the J gene end by 0 bases; junction bases not matched to a gene: 5. This CDR3 spans 15 amino acids. CDR3 residues: CASSPQGQTNYGYTF. In DNA form, the CDR3 reads TGTGCCAGCAGCCCCCAGGGACAGACTAACTATGGCTACACCTTC.

DNA of the CDR3: TGTGCCAGTAGTATGTTCCACGGGGACAGGGGGCCAGATACGCAGTATTTT. Translation gives CASSMFHGDRGPDTQYF. The V and J genes are TRBV19 and TRBJ2-3, with 12 bases matching TRBD1. Germline V gene sequence: CDR1 LNHDA, CDR2 SQIVND (reference sequence). This CDR3 region has 17 residues. V trimming: 3 bases; J trimming: 4 bases; junction bases outside the gene matches: 8.

The gene calls are TRBV5-5 and TRBJ2-7; 12 bases match TRBD2. The germline V gene has CDR1 SGHKS and CDR2 YYEKEE (reference sequence). The length of the CDR3 is 14 residues. V lost 4 bases, J lost 6 bases, and 5 bases stayed unmatched. This CDR3 reads CASSAEGLAGEQYF. As DNA, the CDR3 is TGTGCCAGCAGCGCGGAGGGACTAGCGGGCGAGCAGTACTTC.

This chain connects TRBV9 to TRBJ2-7; no reliable D call. Germline values: CDR1 SGDLS, CDR2 YYNGEE. Trimming shortened V by 2 bases and J by 0 bases, and 9 bases separated the two germline ends. This CDR3 has 14 amino acids. The chain's CDR3 is CASSVNSVSYEQYF. The DNA for the CDR3 is TGTGCCAGCAGCGTGAACAGTGTCTCCTACGAGCAGTACTTC.

V and J are TRBV13 and TRBJ1-1; no definite D call. V was shortened by 2 bases and J by 0 bases, with 7 bases between the two germline ends. The CDR3 consists of 14 residues. Germline CDR1 is PRHDT and CDR2 is FYEKMQ (reference sequence). DNA of the CDR3: TGTGCCAGCAGCTTATCTCGTGTGAACACTGAAGCTTTCTTT. This encodes CASSLSRVNTEAFF.

The V gene is TRBV11-2, the J gene TRBJ2-1; 11 bases map to TRBD1. The CDR3 covers 16 residues. The V and J ends lost 5 bases and 9 bases, in that order; junction bases with no gene match: 12. Germline lookup yields CDR1 SGHAT and CDR2 FQNNGV. This CDR3 reads CASSLMDRGPYGEQFF. CDR3 DNA sequence: TGTGCCAGCAGCCTTATGGACAGGGGGCCATATGGTGAGCAGTTCTTC.

The chain recombines TRBV11-3 with TRBJ1-1, with unresolved D. The CDR3 has 12 amino acids. Deletions cut 5 bases from V and 4 bases from J, with 8 bases between. The germline V gene encodes CDR1 SGHNT and CDR2 YENEEA. The DNA for the CDR3 is TGTGCCAGCAGCCGAGGCGGCACTGAAGCTTTCTTT. Translated: CASSRGGTEAFF.

The chain joins TRBV6-5 to TRBJ1-2; maybe TRBD1 (6 bases). CDR3 length: 12 residues. V dropped 10 bases and J dropped 4 bases, with 13 bases sitting between them. Germline CDR1 MNHEY, CDR2 SVGAGI. The CDR3 reads CATSQGFYGYTF. As DNA, the CDR3 is TGTGCCACCTCACAGGGCTTCTATGGCTACACCTTC.

This rearrangement joins TRBV10-3 to TRBJ2-7; the D is unclear. Germline values: CDR1 ENHRY, CDR2 SYGVKD. The V end lost 1 base, the J end lost 0 bases, and 13 bases lay between the germline ends. This CDR3 is built from 16 residues. As DNA, the CDR3 is TGTGCCATCAGTGAGTATAAGGTCCTAGGCTCCTACGAGCAGTACTTC. As protein: CAISEYKVLGSYEQYF.

The rearrangement joins TRBV11-2 to TRBJ1-6, with D unresolved. With 1 base removed from V and 14 bases from J, the gap between germline ends came to 9 bases. There are 12 residues in the CDR3. Germline CDR1 SGHAT, CDR2 FQNNGV. Here the CDR3 reads CASSLAQTALHF. CDR3 bases: TGTGCCAGCAGCTTAGCGCAAACAGCCCTCCACTTT.

The rearrangement uses TRBV10-3 and TRBJ2-1; TRBD2 might be the D (6 bases). Per germline, CDR1 ENHRY and CDR2 SYGVKD. The CDR3 length is 15 residues. V lost 4 bases and J 7 bases, leaving 17 bases between the germline ends. CDR3 sequence (DNA): TGTGCCATCAGTGGGCCGGGACTGGCCATTAATGAGCAGTTCTTC. Translated, it gives CAISGPGLAINEQFF.

The chain employs TRBV6-5 and TRBJ1-2; TRBD1 matches 7 bases. V lost 8 bases and J lost 1; bases outside the gene matches: 4. The CDR3 has 13 amino acids. Germline V gene sequence: CDR1 MNHEY, CDR2 SVGAGI. CDR3 loop: CASLRDSNYGYTF. CDR3 DNA: TGTGCCAGCCTGAGGGACAGTAACTATGGCTACACCTTC.

The J gene is TRBJ2-1, the V gene TRBV6-5; D gene unclear. Trimming pared 4 bases from V and 9 bases from J, leaving 7 bases between. The CDR3 extends over 11 amino acids. The V gene's germline CDR1 is MNHEY and CDR2 SVGAGI. CDR3 DNA: TGTGCCAGCAGTTCGTCGGGTGAGCAGTTCTTC. As protein: CASSSSGEQFF.

This clone was seen only a few times. The chain employs TRBV4-2 and TRBJ1-2; tentative D call: TRBD1 (5 bases). The CDR3 extends over 14 amino acids. Germline assignment: CDR1 LGHNA and CDR2 YNFKEQ. V was pared by 1 base and J by 2 bases, with 8 bases between. The CDR3 sequence: CASSQGGDNYGYTF. The DNA for the CDR3 is TGTGCCAGCAGCCAAGGGGGCGACAACTATGGCTACACCTTC.

The rearrangement joins TRBV19 to TRBJ1-1, with a weak D call TRBD1 (6 bases). The germline gives CDR1 LNHDA, CDR2 SQIVND (reference sequence). The V and J ends lost 11 bases and 2 bases respectively, with 15 bases between them. The CDR3 length is 13 residues. CDR3 sequence (DNA): TGTGCCTCTCGGACAGTGGGAAACACTGAAGCTTTCTTT. Translating it yields CASRTVGNTEAFF.

The chain employs TRBV19 and TRBJ2-5, with 7 bases matching TRBD1. V gave up 7 bases and J gave up 2 bases; unmatched junction bases: 10. CDR3 size: 15 residues. Germline CDR1 reads LNHDA; CDR2 reads SQIVND (reference sequence). CDR3: CASMGYTGQQETQYF. The CDR3 coding sequence is TGTGCCAGTATGGGGTATACGGGACAGCAAGAGACCCAGTACTTC.

The chain has TRBV29-1 and TRBJ1-1, with 7 nucleotides matching TRBD1. Germline CDR1 SQVTM, CDR2 ANQGSEA. The CDR3 contains 14 residues. V was clipped by 3 bases and J by 7 bases; unmatched bases: 11. DNA of the CDR3: TGCAGCGTTGACGGGGACAGCCGACAGAATGAAGCTTTCTTT. This gives the protein CSVDGDSRQNEAFF.

This chain links TRBV15 with TRBJ2-5, with D possibly being TRBD1 (5 bases). The CDR3 runs to 13 residues. The V gene's germline CDR1 is LNHNV and CDR2 YYDKDF (reference sequence). With 3 bases removed from V and 2 bases from J, the gap between germline ends came to 7 bases. This CDR3 is CATSSDRQETQYF. The CDR3 nucleotides read TGTGCCACCAGCAGCGACAGACAAGAGACCCAGTACTTC.

The chain employs TRBV6-2 or TRBV6-3 and TRBJ1-1; D uncertain. Per the germline V gene, CDR1 is MNHEY and CDR2 is SVGEGT. The CDR3 runs 14 residues. V was cut by 5 bases and J by 5 bases, with 15 bases left in between. Written as DNA, the CDR3 is TGTGCCAGCAGTACCACACTGCGGGCGACTGAAGCTTTCTTT. Its protein product is CASSTTLRATEAFF.

This chain uses TRBV10-1 with TRBJ1-4, with 8 nucleotides matching TRBD1. Germline V gene sequence: CDR1 WNHNN, CDR2 SYGVQD (reference sequence). The CDR3 extends over 18 amino acids. J gave up 4 bases and V 3 bases, and 13 bases lay outside the gene matches. The CDR3 region has the DNA TGCGCCAGCAGTGACGTCAGTGAGACAGGGGAGGATAATGAAAAACTGTTTTTT. Its protein product is CASSDVSETGEDNEKLFF.